This paragraph reports one TCR beta chain. The antigen is not known. CDR3 length equals 14 residues. Germline V gives CDR1 LNHNV, CDR2 YYDKDF (reference sequence). These data are taken from a study of CXCR3-negative and CXCR3-positive naive CD8 T cells. The authors made the TRB cDNA libraries by 5' RACE using UMI labels. TCRdb reanalyzed the 5' RACE reads and collapses them to one entry per CDR3 protein, without DNA. The listing records roughly 100,000 distinct CDR3 sequences. Subsets of CD8+ T cells were each sorted in triplicate at approximately 270,000 cells apiece. Findings and caveats of the study: The study found CXCR3 expression partially decreased after cryopreservation and ran most assays on fresh PBMCs. Much lower diversity was found in memory CD8+ cells, while both naive subsets had comparably high diversity. It was found that naive subsets had comparable surface CD5, and TCR strength was inferred from TRB CDR3 properties. Relative to CXCR3-negative naive cells, CXCR3-positive naive cells had more hydrophobic TRB CDR3s.

Sample: naive CXCR3+ CD8+ T cells from blood. Subset here: CD45RO-CCR7+CD27+CD95- naive CD8+ T cells expressing CXCR3 (TNR3+). The genes are TRBV15 and TRBJ2-5; the D call of TRBD1 rests on TCRdb alone, since no DNA is present to check it. The TCR originated in a human donor in good health. Some clones in this sample may be carry-over from other donors' samples. The CDR3 spells CATSVLGQGETQYF.